This T cell receptor beta chain came from a study of T cells in tuberculosis. Specified time point: new active TB diagnosis, blood taken before or within 7 days of starting treatment. Germline CDR1 reads SGHNT; CDR2 reads YYREEE (reference sequence). CDR3 length: 15 residues. Trimming cost V 3 bases and J 2 bases, with 14 bases left between them. The method was immunoSEQ multiplex PCR; TCRdb's version includes in-frame clones alone and lacks a portion of them. The sample contains approximately 46,000 clones, about 95% of which appear only once. The starting material was PBMCs, obtained at tuberculosis diagnosis. The chain recombines TRBV5-4 with TRBJ1-1, with unresolved D. The origin of this receptor is an adult with tuberculosis. The CDR3 spells CASSSAALRNTEAFF. CDR3 bases: TGTGCCAGCAGCTCTGCGGCGTTGAGAAACACTGAAGCTTTCTTT.